This TCR beta chain stems from a study of neurological immune-mediated disorders. Study summary: A relapsing-remitting course was seen in about 90% of the roughly 35 multiple sclerosis patients and a secondary progressive course in 3. Study-wide results and limits: Phylogenetic grouping put 18 of 34 multiple sclerosis patients' repertoires into one related-CDR3 cluster, a possible signature. HTLV-1-associated myelopathy had the most TCR clonal expansion, and multiple sclerosis had the least, less than healthy controls.

This clonotype was observed at least ten times. Its antigen is not known. The germline V and J ends were trimmed by 2 bases and 8 bases, with 3 bases remaining between them. The CDR3 loop spans 11 amino acids. Germline V lookup: CDR1 SGHAT, CDR2 FQNNGV. 5'RACE with 10-nucleotide random UMIs produced the cDNA. MiXCR was run by TCRdb on the 5' RACE reads, yielding one entry per CDR3 protein. The sample includes tens of thousands of distinct CDR3 sequences, nearly 3.5% of them seen just once. The sample consisted of PBMCs. This sequence was found in a middle-aged man with multiple sclerosis. This chain uses TRBV11-2 with TRBJ2-2; the D is unclear. CDR3 protein: CASSLMGELFF. The DNA of the CDR3 is TGTGCCAGCAGCTTAATGGGGGAGCTGTTTTTT.